The next 26 T cell receptor beta chains were all read from a single sample in a study of T cells after yellow fever vaccination. Via MiXCR, TCRdb re-called the 5' RACE reads, giving one row per CDR3 protein. The sample comprises under 400,000 distinct CDR3 sequences, roughly 12% of which are singletons, and roughly 18% rests with the top ten. The source material was PBMCs, sampled on the day of the first yellow fever vaccination. These receptors came from a young man who received the YFV17D yellow fever vaccine.

The genes are TRBV7-8 and TRBJ1-1; 7 nucleotides match TRBD1. The CDR3 is 16 amino acids. Germline CDR1 and CDR2: SGHVS and FQNEAQ. The junction had 6 bases not matched to a gene; V was cut back by 1 base and J by 1 base. CDR3 residues: CASSLGSGQQNTEAFF. Written as DNA, the CDR3 is TGTGCCAGCAGCTTAGGCTCGGGACAGCAGAACACTGAAGCTTTCTTT. The whole variable domain, remainder taken from reference TRBV7-8 and TRBJ1-1, is GAGVSQSPRYKVAKRGQDVALRCDPISGHVSLFWYQQALGQGPEFLTYFQNEAQLDKSGLPSDRFFAERPEGSVSTLKIQRTQQEDSAVYLCASSLGSGQQNTEAFFGQGTRLTVV.

A few counts support this clonotype. The chain carries TRBV6-2 or TRBV6-3 and TRBJ2-7; unclear D gene. The CDR3 consists of 14 residues. The germline V and J ends were trimmed by 4 bases and 0 bases, with 10 bases remaining between them. Germline V lookup: CDR1 MNHEY, CDR2 SVGEGT. CDR3 region: CASSWRSHSYEQYV. The DNA of the CDR3 is TGTGCCAGCAGTTGGAGAAGCCACTCCTACGAGCAGTACGTC.

Here the CDR3 reads CAIRLGGGQETQYF. The CDR3 DNA follows: TGTGCCATACGCCTTGGGGGGGGCCAAGAGACCCAGTACTTC. This chain connects TRBV10-3 to TRBJ2-5; 7 bases fit TRBD2. Trimming removed 9 bases from V and 1 base from J; junction bases left unmatched: 8. Germline V gives CDR1 ENHRY, CDR2 SYGVKD. The CDR3 length is 14 residues.

This clonotype was counted a few times. V and J are TRBV29-1 and TRBJ2-3, with 8 bases fitting TRBD1. The CDR3 length is 15 residues. Germline lookup yields CDR1 SQVTM and CDR2 ANQGSEA. J was trimmed by 4 bases and V by 2 bases; bases with no gene match: 8. CDR3 nucleotides: TGCAGCGTTGAAAAGGACAGGGTTGCATCAGATACGCAGTATTTT. This encodes CSVEKDRVASDTQYF.

This clonotype has just a few counts. The CDR3 loop is CASSAALGSADTQYF. CDR3 bases: TGTGCCAGCAGCGCGGCGCTTGGGAGTGCAGATACGCAGTATTTT. The V and J genes are TRBV7-9 and TRBJ2-3; TRBD2 is a possible D gene (5 bases). The germline V gene has CDR1 SEHNR and CDR2 FQNEAQ (reference sequence). This CDR3 spans 15 amino acids. V lost 5 bases to trimming and J lost 4 bases, with 16 bases between them. Variable domain in full (rest from reference TRBV7-9 and TRBJ2-3): DTGVSQNPRHKITKRGQNVTFRCDPISEHNRLYWYRQTLGQGPEFLTYFQNEAQLEKSRLLSDRFSAERPKGSFSTLEIQRTEQGDSAMYLCASSAALGSADTQYFGPGTRLTVL.

This sequence joins TRBV12-3 or TRBV12-4 and TRBJ2-7; D is perhaps TRBD1 (6 bases). Trimming took off 3 bases at V and 7 bases at J, with 13 bases between the two ends. The CDR3 sequence is 13 residues long. The CDR3 DNA reads as TGTGCCAGCAGTTTCCAGGGGTTCTGGGAGCAGTACTTC. It encodes CASSFQGFWEQYF.

The chain recombines TRBV7-9 with TRBJ2-1; tentatively, D is TRBD2 (7 bases). Germline-derived CDR1 and CDR2 are SEHNR and FQNEAQ (reference sequence). The V and J ends lost 1 base and 5 bases respectively, with 18 bases between them. The CDR3 is 17 residues long. CDR3 amino acids: CASSLERRGAGNNEQFF. CDR3 DNA: TGTGCCAGCAGCTTAGAACGTCGGGGGGCGGGCAACAATGAGCAGTTCTTC.

This clonotype has ten or more counts. The chain recombines TRBV12-3 or TRBV12-4 with TRBJ2-5, with TRBD1 matching 12 bases. The CDR3 has 13 amino acids. Trimming at V came to 7 bases and at J to 4 bases, leaving 1 base not matched to a gene. As DNA, the CDR3 is TGTGCCAGCACGGGACAGGGGGCAGAGACCCAGTACTTC. Its translation is CASTGQGAETQYF.

A few counts support this clonotype. V and J are TRBV7-9 and TRBJ1-2; 9 bases are a match to TRBD1. V gave up 1 base and J gave up 4 bases; unmatched junction bases: 10. The length of the CDR3 is 17 residues. CDR1 is SEHNR, CDR2 FQNEAQ, per germline (reference sequence). CDR3 protein: CASSLGGGQGLFYGYTF. DNA of the CDR3: TGTGCCAGCAGCTTAGGAGGGGGACAGGGACTCTTCTATGGCTACACCTTC.

Many counts were recorded for this clonotype. The chain recombines TRBV5-1 with TRBJ2-3, with TRBD2 as a possible D gene (5 bases). The germline V gene has CDR1 SGHRS and CDR2 YFSETQ. CDR3 length: 15 amino acids. The V gene lost 0 bases and the J gene lost 1 base, with 9 bases spanning the gap. The CDR3, as DNA: TGCGCCAGCAGCTTGGTCGGGGTCGGCACAGATACGCAGTATTTT. It specifies CASSLVGVGTDTQYF.

This clonotype was seen repeatedly, ten times or more. The chain links TRBV5-1 to TRBJ2-1; TRBD1 matches 12 bases. The germline V gene has CDR1 SGHRS and CDR2 YFSETQ. V shed 0 bases and J 5 bases; nucleotides not matched to a gene: 3. CDR3 length: 16 residues. CDR3 protein: CASSLGDRGLDNEQFF. CDR3 nucleotide sequence: TGCGCCAGCAGCTTGGGGGACAGGGGGCTAGACAATGAGCAGTTCTTC.

This chain links TRBV5-4 with TRBJ2-2; 9 bases agree with TRBD2. V was clipped by 2 bases and J by 0 bases; unmatched bases: 8. This CDR3 is built from 18 residues. CDR1 and CDR2 from the germline V gene are SGHNT and YYREEE (reference sequence). CDR3 coding DNA: TGTGCCAGCAGCTTTGGGGCTGGCGGGGGGGCGAACACCGGGGAGCTGTTTTTT. Translated: CASSFGAGGGANTGELFF.

The V and J genes are TRBV4-2 and TRBJ2-7, with D possibly TRBD1 on 5 matching bases. V lost 1 base and J 2 bases, leaving 9 bases between the germline ends. CDR1 is LGHNA and CDR2 is YNFKEQ in the germline V gene. There are 14 residues in the CDR3. The CDR3 region is CASSQVSGTYEQYF. The CDR3 coding sequence is TGTGCCAGCAGCCAAGTATCAGGGACCTACGAGCAGTACTTC.

This chain links TRBV7-6 with TRBJ1-2; D is possibly TRBD1 (6 bases). Germline V gene sequence: CDR1 SGHVS, CDR2 FNYEAQ. The CDR3 has 14 residues. Trimming removed 4 bases at V and 4 bases at J, with 13 bases between. The CDR3 sequence is CASSSSDRSYGYTF. The CDR3 region has the DNA TGTGCCAGCAGCTCATCCGACAGGAGCTATGGCTACACCTTC. Variable domain in full (rest from reference TRBV7-6 and TRBJ1-2): GAGVSQSPRYKVTKRGQDVALRCDPISGHVSLYWYRQALGQGPEFLTYFNYEAQQDKSGLPNDRFSAERPEGSISTLTIQRTEQRDSAMYRCASSSSDRSYGYTFGSGTRLTVV.

At least ten counts were recorded for this clonotype. The rearrangement links TRBV12-3 or TRBV12-4 to TRBJ1-1; D is unresolved. The CDR3 consists of 12 residues. The germline V and J ends were trimmed by 3 bases and 9 bases, with 11 bases remaining between them. The CDR3 sequence is CASSFVDSKAFF. CDR3 in DNA: TGTGCCAGCAGTTTTGTGGATAGCAAAGCTTTCTTT.

This sequence joins TRBV27 and TRBJ1-2; D is possibly TRBD1 (6 bases). This CDR3 has 13 amino acids. Germline CDR1 MNHEY, CDR2 SMNVEV (reference sequence). V gave up 7 bases and J gave up 4 bases, with 13 bases separating them. The CDR3 DNA reads as TGTGCCAGCACTGGAAGAGGGGGCTATGGCTACACCTTC. Translating it yields CASTGRGGYGYTF.

This clonotype was seen many times. The chain is built from TRBV6-6 and TRBJ2-7; a possible D gene is TRBD2 (5 bases). The V gene's germline CDR1 is MNHNY and CDR2 SVGAGI (reference sequence). Trimming shortened V by 6 bases and J by 10 bases, and 13 bases separated the two germline ends. This CDR3 comprises 11 residues. Here the CDR3 DNA reads TGTGCCAGCAGGAGGGAAGGGCCACAGTACGTC. Encoded protein: CASRREGPQYV.

This clonotype was detected ten times or more. V is TRBV4-3 and J is TRBJ2-1; the match to TRBD2 covers 8 bases. The ends lost 0 bases at V and 2 bases at J; junction bases unmatched: 0. CDR3 length: 15 amino acids. The V gene's germline CDR1 is LGHNA and CDR2 YSLEER. The CDR3 region is CASSQELAAYNEQFF. The CDR3 bases are TGCGCCAGCAGCCAAGAACTAGCGGCCTACAATGAGCAGTTCTTC.

This clonotype has ten or more counts. V and J are TRBV13 and TRBJ2-3; possibly TRBD1 for D (6 bases). The CDR3 spans 15 residues. Germline CDR1 PRHDT, CDR2 FYEKMQ (reference sequence). Trimming stripped 3 bases from V and 1 base from J, with 11 bases between. The CDR3 DNA follows: TGTGCCAGCAGCTTCAGGGGTGGCGGCACAGATACGCAGTATTTT. This encodes CASSFRGGGTDTQYF.

This clonotype has a handful of counts. The chain carries TRBV7-9 and TRBJ2-3; 13 bases match TRBD2. CDR1 and CDR2 (germline): SEHNR, FQNEAQ (reference sequence). The CDR3 runs to 15 residues. J was trimmed by 11 bases and V by 6 bases; bases with no gene match: 11. The CDR3 nucleotides are TGTGCCAGCAGTCAGGGACTAGCGGGGTCGGGGGAGCAGTATTTT. This gives the protein CASSQGLAGSGEQYF. The variable domain in full, completed from reference TRBV7-9 and TRBJ2-3, reads DTGVSQNPRHKITKRGQNVTFRCDPISEHNRLYWYRQTLGQGPEFLTYFQNEAQLEKSRLLSDRFSAERPKGSFSTLEIQRTEQGDSAMYLCASSQGLAGSGEQYFGPGTRLTVL.

As concerns this clonotype: Germline and junction disagree at one end, which may indicate a read error. The chain employs TRBV5-6 and TRBJ1-5; D uncertain. Germline CDR1 reads SGHDT; CDR2 reads YYEEEE. CDR3 size: 13 residues. The CDR3 DNA is TGTGCCACCAGCAGGTGGGGCAATCAGCCCCAGCATTTT. Amino acids: CATSRWGNQPQHF. The complete variable domain, with remaining parts taken from reference TRBV5-6 and TRBJ1-5, reads DAGVTQSPTHLIKTRGQQVTLRCSPKSGHDTVSWYQQALGQGPQFIFQYYEEEERQRGNFPDRFSGHQFPNYSSELNVNALLLGDSALYLCATSRWGNQPQHFGDGTRLSIL.

This clonotype came up a few times. This chain uses TRBV7-8 with TRBJ1-5; possibly TRBD1 for D (5 bases). The CDR3 spans 16 residues. V shed 8 bases and J shed 5 bases, with 22 bases lying between them. The germline V gene has CDR1 SGHVS and CDR2 FQNEAQ. The CDR3 DNA reads as TGTGCCAGCTCCCCGACACAGGCCACAGCTTATCAGCCCCAGCATTTT. Translated, it gives CASSPTQATAYQPQHF.

The V call is TRBV6-2 or TRBV6-3, the J call TRBJ2-7; D gene ambiguous. Trimming left V 2 bases short and J 3 bases short, with 8 bases between. There are 13 residues in the CDR3. Per germline, CDR1 MNHEY and CDR2 SVGEGT. CDR3 amino acids: CASSYNGFYEQYV. In DNA, the CDR3 is TGTGCCAGCAGTTACAACGGGTTCTACGAGCAGTACGTC.

This clonotype was recorded a few times. The genes are TRBV7-3 and TRBJ2-3, with D possibly matching TRBD2 (6 bases). Germline CDR1 and CDR2: SGHTA and FQGTGA. Between the trimmed V and J ends, which lost 6 bases and 1 base, there was a span of 11 bases. The CDR3 runs 14 residues. The CDR3 loop reads CASSSGGGTDTQYF. The CDR3 DNA sequence: TGTGCCAGCAGTTCCGGGGGAGGCACAGATACGCAGTATTTT.

This clonotype was seen many times. The chain couples TRBV15 to TRBJ2-4; D call uncertain. Germline V gene lookup returns CDR1 LNHNV and CDR2 YYDKDF (reference sequence). Trimming shortened V by 8 bases and J by 9 bases, and 17 bases separated the two germline ends. The CDR3 is 13 residues long. The CDR3: CATCDPPSGIQYF. The CDR3 DNA follows: TGTGCCACCTGCGACCCTCCCTCCGGCATTCAGTACTTC.

The chain has TRBV5-1 and TRBJ2-5, with TRBD1 identical over 10 bases. Trimming took 4 bases from V and 4 from J; bases not matched to a gene: 4. This CDR3 is built from 14 residues. Germline lookup yields CDR1 SGHRS and CDR2 YFSETQ. This CDR3 reads CASSAGTGVETQYF. DNA of the CDR3: TGCGCCAGCAGCGCCGGGACAGGGGTAGAGACCCAGTACTTC.